The 24 T cell receptor beta chains below come from one sample, sequenced in a study of early T cells in non-severe SARS-CoV-2 infection. A single record per CDR3 protein comes from TCRdb applying MiXCR to the 5' RACE reads. The sample yields 95,000 to 150,000 distinct CDR3 sequences, 15% seen once. Sample: whole blood. Receptor source: an adult who was a healthcare worker with PCR-confirmed SARS-CoV-2 infection or an uninfected control (not recorded which).

This clonotype was seen many times. The V and J genes are TRBV30 and TRBJ2-6, with D unresolved. V was clipped by 3 bases and J by 0 bases, with 9 bases between them. The CDR3 runs to 15 residues. Germline CDR1 reads GTSNPN; CDR2 reads SVGIG (reference sequence). The CDR3 region has the DNA TGTGCCTGGAGGATCCTACTCTCTGGGGCCAACGTCCTGACTTTC. Protein sequence: CAWRILLSGANVLTF.

The chain is built from TRBV10-3 and TRBJ1-2; possible D gene TRBD1, 5 bases. V was cut by 2 bases and J by 4 bases, with 11 bases left in between. CDR1 is ENHRY and CDR2 is SYGVKD in the germline V gene. This CDR3 is 14 amino acids long. DNA for the CDR3: TGTGCCATCAGTGAGGACAGATCGGGCTATGGCTACACCTTC. Protein product: CAISEDRSGYGYTF.

This clonotype was detected only a few times. CDR3 region: CAWRPPGWMNTEAFF. DNA for the CDR3: TGTGCCTGGAGGCCCCCCGGCTGGATGAACACTGAAGCTTTCTTT. The gene calls are TRBV30 and TRBJ1-1; the D is unclear. Between the trimmed V and J ends, which lost 3 bases and 0 bases, there was a span of 14 bases. Germline lookup yields CDR1 GTSNPN and CDR2 SVGIG (reference sequence). The CDR3 is 15 residues long.

The genes are TRBV5-1 and TRBJ2-3, with 7 bases aligning to TRBD2. CDR1 SGHRS and CDR2 YFSETQ come from the germline V gene. CDR3 size: 15 residues. After removal of 4 bases from V and 5 bases from J, the junction contained 10 bases not matched to a gene. CDR3 sequence: CASSGGSSGLDTQYF. CDR3 coding DNA: TGCGCCAGCAGCGGGGGGTCTAGCGGATTAGATACGCAGTATTTT.

This clonotype was seen a few times. This sequence joins TRBV24-1 and TRBJ2-7, with unresolved D. Germline lookup yields CDR1 KGHDR and CDR2 SFDVKD. The CDR3 has 14 residues. Trimming stripped 4 bases from V and 5 bases from J, with 14 bases between. CDR3 protein: CATSDRVSVHEQYF. As DNA, the CDR3 is TGTGCCACCAGTGACAGAGTCTCCGTCCACGAGCAGTACTTC.

This clonotype was seen more than once but under ten times. The V call is TRBV3-1, the J call TRBJ1-4; D remains unclear. Trimming shortened V by 4 bases and J by 8 bases, and 8 bases separated the two germline ends. The CDR3 length is 12 residues. Per germline, CDR1 LGHDT and CDR2 YNNKEL (reference sequence). The CDR3 DNA sequence: TGTGCCAGCAGCCCCAACAAAGAAAAACTGTTTTTT. Translated: CASSPNKEKLFF. The variable domain in full, with the rest retrieved from reference TRBV3-1 and TRBJ1-4, is DTAVSQTPKYLVTQMGNDKSIKCEQNLGHDTMYWYKQDSKKFLKIMFSYNNKELIINETVPNRFSPKSPDKAHLNLHINSLELGDSAVYFCASSPNKEKLFFGSGTQLSVL.

This clonotype came up a few times. The chain links TRBV6-1 to TRBJ2-1, with 9 nucleotides matching TRBD2. Germline V gives CDR1 MNHNS, CDR2 SASEGT. CDR3 length: 14 amino acids. The junction had 7 bases not matched to a gene; V was cut back by 6 bases and J by 7 bases. The CDR3 DNA sequence: TGTGCCAGCAGGTCGGCGGGGGGGCGGAATGAGCAGTTCTTC. Protein: CASRSAGGRNEQFF.

V usage is TRBV3-1 and J usage is TRBJ1-1; D not certain. The germline V gene encodes CDR1 LGHDT and CDR2 YNNKEL (reference sequence). V dropped 1 base and J dropped 1 base, with 7 bases sitting between them. The CDR3 length is 14 residues. This CDR3 is CASSQAGRNTEAFF. The CDR3 DNA reads as TGTGCCAGCAGCCAAGCTGGAAGGAACACTGAAGCTTTCTTT.

This clonotype was detected only a few times. The chain couples TRBV5-1 to TRBJ2-1; 14 bases fit TRBD2. J was trimmed by 8 bases and V by 3 bases; bases with no gene match: 10. This CDR3 has 17 amino acids. Germline lookup yields CDR1 SGHRS and CDR2 YFSETQ. This chain's CDR3 is CASSYPRLAGGRDEQFF. In DNA form, the CDR3 reads TGCGCCAGCAGCTACCCTCGACTAGCGGGGGGGCGGGATGAGCAGTTCTTC. Variable domain in full (rest from reference TRBV5-1 and TRBJ2-1): KAGVTQTPRYLIKTRGQQVTLSCSPISGHRSVSWYQQTPGQGLQFLFEYFSETQRNKGNFPGRFSGRQFSNSRSEMNVSTLELGDSALYLCASSYPRLAGGRDEQFFGPGTRLTVL.

J is TRBJ2-5 and V is TRBV18; the D is unclear. The length of the CDR3 is 13 residues. Trimming removed 5 bases at V and 0 bases at J, with 7 bases between. Germline V lookup: CDR1 KGHSH, CDR2 LQKENI. CDR3 coding DNA: TGTGCCAGCTCAAAGGTTAACCAAGAGACCCAGTACTTC. Translating it yields CASSKVNQETQYF.

The chain links TRBV7-6 to TRBJ1-1, with D unclear. Trimming shortened V by 0 bases and J by 4 bases, and 9 bases separated the two germline ends. This CDR3 region has 14 residues. Germline V gene sequence: CDR1 SGHVS, CDR2 FNYEAQ. This CDR3 reads CASSLAVGSTEAFF. In DNA form, the CDR3 reads TGTGCCAGCAGCTTAGCGGTGGGGAGCACTGAAGCTTTCTTT.

This clonotype was found a few times. V is TRBV5-1 and J is TRBJ2-7; 7 bases fit TRBD1. Trimming cost V 6 bases and J 4 bases; bases outside gene matches: 10. The CDR3 covers 14 residues. The germline CDR1 and CDR2 sequences are SGHRS and YFSETQ. The CDR3 nucleotides are TGCGCCAGCACCCACGGGGACAGAGTTTACGAGCAGTACTTC. Its protein product is CASTHGDRVYEQYF.

The table lists this clonotype with a few counts. This rearrangement joins TRBV12-3 or TRBV12-4 to TRBJ2-1; the D gene is possibly TRBD1 (5 bases). Trimming pared 4 bases from V and 7 bases from J, leaving 8 bases between. The CDR3 contains 12 residues. This chain's CDR3 is CASSSDNNEQFF. The CDR3 nucleotides read TGTGCCAGCAGTTCGGACAATAATGAGCAGTTCTTC.

The chain combines TRBV4-2 with TRBJ2-2; 11 positions match TRBD2. Trimming took 6 bases from V and 5 from J; bases not matched to a gene: 17. In germline, CDR1 is LGHNA, CDR2 YNFKEQ. The length of the CDR3 is 19 residues. CDR3 in DNA: TGTGCCAGCAGTCAGCGTCGATCTAGCGGGGGGCCGGGGACCGGGGAGCTGTTTTTT. Amino acids: CASSQRRSSGGPGTGELFF.

The V call is TRBV7-6, the J call TRBJ2-5; 13 nucleotides align to TRBD2. Germline lookup yields CDR1 SGHVS and CDR2 FNYEAQ. J gave up 1 base and V 5 bases, and 4 bases lay outside the gene matches. The CDR3 covers 16 residues. The CDR3 reads CASSLTSGGFQETQYF. Here the CDR3 DNA reads TGTGCCAGCAGCCTGACTAGCGGGGGGTTCCAAGAGACCCAGTACTTC.

V gene TRBV29-1 combines with J gene TRBJ2-2; no clear D gene. The CDR3 is 14 residues long. Looked up from germline, CDR1 is SQVTM and CDR2 is ANQGSEA. V was pared by 5 bases and J by 1 base, with 11 bases between. The CDR3 bases are TGCAGCGTTCGAAACAGCCAGAACACCGGGGAGCTGTTTTTT. It encodes CSVRNSQNTGELFF.

The chain recombines TRBV12-3 or TRBV12-4 with TRBJ2-3, with unresolved D. The V end was cut by 5 bases, the J end by 3 bases, with 15 bases between. The CDR3 is 15 amino acids. CDR3 in amino acids: CASSAPTRVTDTQYF. The CDR3 DNA reads as TGTGCCAGCAGTGCCCCGACTCGTGTGACAGATACGCAGTATTTT.

This clonotype appeared a few times. V gene TRBV5-1 combines with J gene TRBJ2-6; D unclear. The CDR3 has 16 amino acids. Between the trimmed V and J ends, which lost 0 bases and 0 bases, there was a span of 7 bases. CDR1 SGHRS and CDR2 YFSETQ come from the germline V gene. The CDR3 DNA reads as TGCGCCAGCAGCTTGGACGGCAACTCTGGGGCCAACGTCCTGACTTTC. This sequence encodes CASSLDGNSGANVLTF.

This clonotype came up a few times. The chain uses TRBV7-9 and TRBJ1-1, with D unclear. This CDR3 comprises 12 residues. Germline CDR1 is SEHNR and CDR2 is FQNEAQ (reference sequence). Trimming removed 4 bases at V and 11 bases at J, with 14 bases between. The CDR3 DNA reads as TGTGCCAGCAGCTCGTCCCGCGCGGTCGCTTTCTTT. Its protein is CASSSSRAVAFF.

This clonotype was recorded a few times. This rearrangement joins TRBV3-1 to TRBJ1-1; D gene ambiguous. The V end was cut by 4 bases, the J end by 5 bases, with 23 bases between. The CDR3 length is 17 residues. Per germline, CDR1 LGHDT and CDR2 YNNKEL (reference sequence). CDR3 nucleotides: TGTGCCAGCAGCCCTCAGGTCACAGCGACATTGCGTACTGAAGCTTTCTTT. Translation: CASSPQVTATLRTEAFF.

Ten or more counts support this clonotype. V gene TRBV15 combines with J gene TRBJ2-1, with D possibly called TRBD1 or TRBD2 (5 bases each). Germline CDR1 reads LNHNV; CDR2 reads YYDKDF (reference sequence). Trimming pared 0 bases from V and 8 bases from J, leaving 8 bases between. The CDR3 extends over 13 amino acids. CDR3 residues: CATSRDLGDEQFF. The CDR3 nucleotides read TGTGCCACCAGCAGAGATCTGGGGGATGAGCAGTTCTTC.

This clonotype has only a few counts. CDR3 loop: CASSLVYSPLHF. The CDR3 coding sequence is TGTGCCAGCAGTTTGGTTTATTCACCCCTCCACTTT. This chain connects TRBV12-3 or TRBV12-4 to TRBJ1-6, with D hard to call. This CDR3 region has 12 residues. Between the trimmed V and J ends, which lost 3 bases and 8 bases, there was a span of 5 bases.

Here the CDR3 DNA reads TGTGCCAGCAGCTTAGCGGGCACTGAAGCTTTCTTT. Residues: CASSLAGTEAFF. The chain employs TRBV7-6 and TRBJ1-1; unclear D gene. Germline CDR1 is SGHVS and CDR2 is FNYEAQ. The CDR3 consists of 12 residues. Trimming shortened V by 0 bases and J by 4 bases, and 3 bases separated the two germline ends.

This clonotype has at least ten counts. This rearrangement joins TRBV7-2 to TRBJ2-3, with D unclear. The CDR3 is 15 amino acids. V was shortened by 3 bases and J by 4 bases, with 14 bases between the two germline ends. Germline V lookup: CDR1 SGHTA, CDR2 FQGNSA. CDR3 protein: CASSLDASHPDTQYF. CDR3 DNA sequence: TGTGCCAGCAGCTTGGACGCCTCCCATCCAGATACGCAGTATTTT. Together with reference TRBV7-2 and TRBJ2-3, the CDR3 gives the full variable domain: GAGVSQSPSNKVTEKGKDVELRCDPISGHTALYWYRQSLGQGLEFLIYFQGNSAPDKSGLPSDRFSAERTGGSVSTLTIQRTQQEDSAVYLCASSLDASHPDTQYFGPGTRLTVL.